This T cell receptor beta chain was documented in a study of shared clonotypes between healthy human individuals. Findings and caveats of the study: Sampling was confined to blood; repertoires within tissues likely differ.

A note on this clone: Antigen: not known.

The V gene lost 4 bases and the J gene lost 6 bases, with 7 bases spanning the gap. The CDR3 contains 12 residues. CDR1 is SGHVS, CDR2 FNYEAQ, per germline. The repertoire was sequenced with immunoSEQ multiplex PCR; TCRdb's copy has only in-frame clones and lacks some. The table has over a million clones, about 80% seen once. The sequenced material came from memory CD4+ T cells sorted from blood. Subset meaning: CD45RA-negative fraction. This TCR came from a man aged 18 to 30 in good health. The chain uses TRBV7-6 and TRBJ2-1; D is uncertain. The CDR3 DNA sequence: TGTGCCAGCAGCTCCCAAGGCAATGAGCAGTTCTTC. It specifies CASSSQGNEQFF.